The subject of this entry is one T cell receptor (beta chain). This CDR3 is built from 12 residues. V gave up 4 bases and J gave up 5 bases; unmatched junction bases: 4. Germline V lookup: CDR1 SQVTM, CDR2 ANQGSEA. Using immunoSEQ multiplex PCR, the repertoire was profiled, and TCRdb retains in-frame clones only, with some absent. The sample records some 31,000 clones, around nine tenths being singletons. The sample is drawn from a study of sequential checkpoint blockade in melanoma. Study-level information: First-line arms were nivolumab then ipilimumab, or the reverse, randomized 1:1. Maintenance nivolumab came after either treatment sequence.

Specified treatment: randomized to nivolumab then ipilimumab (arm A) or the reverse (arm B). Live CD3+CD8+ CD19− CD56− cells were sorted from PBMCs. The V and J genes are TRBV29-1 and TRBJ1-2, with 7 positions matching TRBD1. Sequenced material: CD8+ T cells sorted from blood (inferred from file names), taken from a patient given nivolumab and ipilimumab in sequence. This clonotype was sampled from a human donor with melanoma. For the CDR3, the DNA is TGCAGCGTTGTGGCAGGGGGTTATGGCTACACCTTC. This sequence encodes CSVVAGGYGYTF.